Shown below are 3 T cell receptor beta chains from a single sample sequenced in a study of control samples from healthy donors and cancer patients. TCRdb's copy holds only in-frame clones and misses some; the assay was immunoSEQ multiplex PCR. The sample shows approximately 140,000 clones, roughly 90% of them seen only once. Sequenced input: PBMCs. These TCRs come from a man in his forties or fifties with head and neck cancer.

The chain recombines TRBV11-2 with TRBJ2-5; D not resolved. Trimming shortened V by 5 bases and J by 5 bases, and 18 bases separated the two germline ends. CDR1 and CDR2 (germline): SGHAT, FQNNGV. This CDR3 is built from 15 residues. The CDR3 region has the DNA TGTGCCAGCAGCCCACCGGACGGCCGGCGGGAGACCCAGTACTTC. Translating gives CASSPPDGRRETQYF.

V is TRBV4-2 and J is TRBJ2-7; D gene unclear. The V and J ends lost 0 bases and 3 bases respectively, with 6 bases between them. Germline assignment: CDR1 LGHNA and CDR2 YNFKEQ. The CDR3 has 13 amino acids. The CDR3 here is CASSQDLDYEQYF. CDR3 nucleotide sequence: TGTGCCAGCAGCCAAGATCTCGACTACGAGCAGTACTTC.

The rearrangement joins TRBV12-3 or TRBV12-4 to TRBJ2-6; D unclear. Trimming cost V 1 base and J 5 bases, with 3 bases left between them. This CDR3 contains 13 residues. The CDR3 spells CASSLGRANVLTF. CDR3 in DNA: TGTGCCAGCAGTTTAGGGAGGGCCAACGTCCTGACTTTC.